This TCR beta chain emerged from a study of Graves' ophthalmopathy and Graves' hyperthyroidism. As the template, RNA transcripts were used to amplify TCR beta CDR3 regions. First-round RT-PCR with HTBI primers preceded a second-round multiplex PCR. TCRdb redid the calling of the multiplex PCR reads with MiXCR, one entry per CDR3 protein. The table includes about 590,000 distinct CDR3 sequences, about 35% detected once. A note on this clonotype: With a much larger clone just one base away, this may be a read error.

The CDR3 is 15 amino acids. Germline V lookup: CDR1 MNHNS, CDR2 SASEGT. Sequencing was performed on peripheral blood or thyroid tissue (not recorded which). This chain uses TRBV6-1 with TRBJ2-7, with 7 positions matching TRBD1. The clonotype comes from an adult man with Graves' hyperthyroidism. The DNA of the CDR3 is TGTGCCAGCAGTCCGATAGTGGACAGGACTGGCGAGCAGTGCTTC. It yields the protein CASSPIVDRTGEQCF.